This T cell receptor (beta chain) is drawn from a study of blood T cell repertoires in COVID-19. Study at large: Material from acute and convalescent COVID-19 was sourced from the United States, Italy and Spain. T cells, B-cell-depleted T cells, or PBMCs supplied cDNA or gDNA.

Per the authors' pipeline: Cell counts per sample came from amplifying reference gene primers. Assay used: immunoSEQ multiplex PCR; TCRdb lists only in-frame clones, some missing. V and J calls and clone size are given by that table; D and trimming were obtained from the DNA. The sample holds 200,000 to 300,000 clones; around 87% are singletons and the top ten take around 5%. Germline V gene sequence: CDR1 LNHDA, CDR2 SQIVND (reference sequence). With 5 bases clipped from V and 2 bases from J, the junction kept 5 bases outside the gene matches. The CDR3 totals 14 residues. During active infection, Seattle patients enrolled and were then monitored through disease.

The chain joins TRBV19 to TRBJ1-1; 7 positions agree with TRBD1. The sequence was obtained from a woman between 55 and 75 years old with COVID-19, enrolled during active disease. The sequencing input was peripheral blood. The CDR3 nucleotides read TGTGCCAGTAGTCAGGGACAGAGTAACACTGAAGCTTTCTTT. Translation: CASSQGQSNTEAFF.